These 24 T cell receptor beta chains originate from one sample sequenced in a study of blood T cells in healthy people across ages. Next came a second PCR, run for about 6 to 12 cycles, which used a sample-barcoded 5' primer along with a J-beta primer mix. TCRdb passed the 5' RACE reads through MiXCR, listing each CDR3 protein once. The sample lists some 850,000 distinct CDR3 sequences, about a quarter occurring once. The sample was also linked to a second study, of T cells of mothers and their children.

Sequenced material: blood. The receptors were gathered from a boy aged 5-17 years in good health.

The chain is built from TRBV7-7 and TRBJ2-2; 7 nucleotides align to TRBD1. The CDR3 is made up of 16 amino acids. Trimming cost V 4 bases and J 5 bases; bases outside gene matches: 10. Germline V lookup: CDR1 SSHAT, CDR2 FNYEAQ (reference sequence). The CDR3 bases are TGTGCCAGCAGCTCCGGACAGGCACTGGGGACCGGGGAGCTGTTTTTT. Translated: CASSSGQALGTGELFF.

There are a few counts of this clonotype. The chain carries TRBV6-5 and TRBJ1-2; 7 nucleotides match TRBD1. V was pared by 6 bases and J by 1 base, with 5 bases of the junction left unmatched. Germline V lookup: CDR1 MNHEY, CDR2 SVGAGI. This CDR3 has 14 amino acids. CDR3 nucleotides: TGTGCCAGCAGGGGGGGACAGCATAACTATGGCTACACCTTC. This sequence encodes CASRGGQHNYGYTF.

There are a few counts of this clonotype. This chain connects TRBV25-1 to TRBJ2-5; tentative D call: TRBD1 (5 bases). The V end lost 1 base, the J end lost 4 bases, and 13 bases lay between the germline ends. The CDR3 spans 15 residues. Germline lookup yields CDR1 MGHDK and CDR2 SYGVNS. The CDR3 sequence: CASSEFQSQGETQYF. The CDR3 DNA sequence: TGTGCCAGCAGTGAATTTCAGTCCCAGGGAGAGACCCAGTACTTC.

This clonotype was seen more than once but under ten times. The gene calls are TRBV4-1 and TRBJ2-3; 11 bases line up with TRBD2. Germline CDR1 MGHRA, CDR2 YSYEKL. The CDR3 is 18 residues long. With V trimmed by 0 bases and J by 5 bases, 10 bases remained unmatched. CDR3 protein: CASSQERRLAGIIDTQYF. The CDR3 DNA reads as TGCGCCAGCAGCCAAGAGAGACGACTAGCGGGAATAATAGATACGCAGTATTTT.

The table lists this clonotype with a few counts. V is TRBV6-5 and J is TRBJ2-4; D remains unclear. The CDR3 is 16 amino acids. The germline V and J ends were trimmed by 5 bases and 0 bases, with 14 bases remaining between them. Germline V lookup: CDR1 MNHEY, CDR2 SVGAGI. CDR3 nucleotide sequence: TGTGCCAGCAGTCGCACACGGACCTTAGCCAAAAACATTCAGTACTTC. This translates into CASSRTRTLAKNIQYF.

In this sample, this clonotype turned up a few times. The chain is built from TRBV6-2 or TRBV6-3 and TRBJ1-1; 7 bases agree with TRBD1. Germline V gene data show CDR1 as MNHEY and CDR2 as SVGEGT. The junction had 9 bases not matched to a gene; V was cut back by 6 bases and J by 2 bases. The CDR3 is 15 residues long. Here the CDR3 reads CASRDSDRANTEAFF. Here the CDR3 DNA reads TGTGCCAGCAGAGACTCCGACAGGGCAAACACTGAAGCTTTCTTT.

This clonotype was counted many times. V is TRBV6-6 and J is TRBJ2-4, with D hard to call. This CDR3 has 15 residues. The V and J ends lost 0 bases and 3 bases respectively, with 9 bases between them. The germline gives CDR1 MNHNY, CDR2 SVGAGI (reference sequence). CDR3 nucleotides: TGTGCCAGCAGTTACTCGCCGGGTAGCAAAAACATTCAGTACTTC. Encoded protein: CASSYSPGSKNIQYF.

The table lists this clonotype with a few counts. The V call is TRBV12-3 or TRBV12-4, the J call TRBJ2-2, with D possibly matching TRBD2 (8 bases). The V end lost 7 bases, the J end lost 7 bases, and 19 bases lay between the germline ends. CDR3 length: 15 amino acids. CDR3 in DNA: TGTGCCAGCATTCGGGAGGGGGCAATTGGCGGGGAGCTGTTTTTT. This codes for CASIREGAIGGELFF.

This clonotype was counted between two and nine times. This chain joins TRBV7-2 and TRBJ2-6; D call uncertain. The CDR3 has 15 amino acids. The germline V gene encodes CDR1 SGHTA and CDR2 FQGNSA. The V end was cut by 4 bases, the J end by 0 bases, with 7 bases between. CDR3 protein: CASSSQSSGANVLTF. In DNA, the CDR3 is TGTGCCAGCAGCTCACAGAGCTCTGGGGCCAACGTCCTGACTTTC.

The rearrangement uses TRBV7-9 and TRBJ1-6; perhaps TRBD1 as D (5 bases). There are 16 residues in the CDR3. Germline V gives CDR1 SEHNR, CDR2 FQNEAQ (reference sequence). V gave up 5 bases and J gave up 10 bases, with 21 bases separating them. For the CDR3, the DNA is TGTGCCAGCAGCGCTGGGGACGCAGGAATAAGGTCACCCCTCCACTTT. Protein product: CASSAGDAGIRSPLHF.

The sample holds a few counts of this clonotype. This chain connects TRBV20-1 to TRBJ2-7; D gene ambiguous. CDR1 DFQATT and CDR2 SNEGSKA come from the germline V gene (reference sequence). The CDR3 is 14 residues long. V was clipped by 3 bases and J by 4 bases, with 16 bases between them. The CDR3 DNA follows: TGCAGTGCTAGTGTCTCCAGGAGCCGTTACGAGCAGTACTTC. It yields the protein CSASVSRSRYEQYF.

The CDR3 DNA follows: TGTGCCAGCGGCTCGGGGCTAGCGGGGGGGGATGAGACCCAGTACTTC. Amino acids: CASGSGLAGGDETQYF. This chain uses TRBV7-6 with TRBJ2-5; 12 positions agree with TRBD2. Germline CDR1 is SGHVS and CDR2 is FNYEAQ. The junction had 12 bases not matched to a gene; V was cut back by 8 bases and J by 5 bases. This CDR3 spans 16 amino acids.

This clonotype has just one count. The J gene is TRBJ1-2, the V gene TRBV6-1; D uncertain. Germline-derived CDR1 and CDR2 are MNHNS and SASEGT. The CDR3 totals 15 residues. V was cut by 8 bases and J by 0 bases, with 16 bases left in between. CDR3 nucleotides: TGTGCCAGCCTGGACGGGTTATTAGCTAACTATGGCTACACCTTC. Its translation: CASLDGLLANYGYTF.

This clonotype was seen more than once but under ten times. The J gene is TRBJ1-3, the V gene TRBV4-2; TRBD1 agrees at 9 bases. CDR1 and CDR2 from the germline V gene are LGHNA and YNFKEQ. This CDR3 comprises 17 residues. The V and J ends lost 1 base and 2 bases, in that order; junction bases with no gene match: 6. DNA for the CDR3: TGTGCCAGCAGCCAAGGTGGACAGGGGACTCCTGGAAACACCATATATTTT. It yields the protein CASSQGGQGTPGNTIYF.

This chain uses TRBV12-3 or TRBV12-4 with TRBJ1-2, with D possibly matching TRBD1 (6 bases). The V end lost 0 bases, the J end lost 7 bases, and 12 bases lay between the germline ends. CDR3 size: 14 residues. The CDR3 reads CASSLADRSSGYTF. As DNA, the CDR3 is TGTGCCAGCAGTTTAGCGGACAGATCAAGTGGCTACACCTTC.

V is TRBV7-9 and J is TRBJ1-1, with a tentative D call TRBD1 (6 bases). V shed 6 bases and J shed 8 bases, with 16 bases lying between them. The CDR3 is 13 residues long. CDR1 is SEHNR, CDR2 FQNEAQ, per germline (reference sequence). The CDR3 here is CASRAGAVAEAFF. For the CDR3, the DNA is TGTGCCAGCAGAGCGGGGGCGGTGGCGGAAGCTTTCTTT.

This clonotype appeared a few times. The chain couples TRBV28 to TRBJ2-5, with 8 bases lining up with TRBD1. The J call is doubtful: the DNA matches TRBJ2-1 better. Germline V CDR1 and CDR2: MDHEN, SYDVKM. CDR3 size: 17 residues. DNA for the CDR3: TGTGCCAGCAGTGCCGGACAGGGCGCTACCCGGTGGCGTGAGCAGTTCTTC. Translation: CASSAGQGATRWREQFF.

The chain is built from TRBV7-2 and TRBJ2-1; no firm D call. V was clipped by 11 bases and J by 9 bases, with 23 bases between them. The CDR3 consists of 14 residues. Per the germline V gene, CDR1 is SGHTA and CDR2 is FQGNSA. The CDR3 loop reads CAGNFLLGYTEQFF. CDR3 bases: TGTGCCGGAAACTTTCTCCTTGGATATACTGAGCAGTTCTTC.

The table lists this clonotype with a few counts. The chain carries TRBV6-5 and TRBJ2-5; D not certain. This CDR3 is 14 amino acids long. Germline CDR1 MNHEY, CDR2 SVGAGI. V was trimmed by 0 bases and J by 7 bases, leaving 12 bases between them. DNA for the CDR3: TGTGCCAGCAGTTACTCGAAAGGTTCGGGGACCCAGTACTTC. As protein: CASSYSKGSGTQYF.

The chain has TRBV5-1 and TRBJ2-7, with 8 nucleotides matching TRBD1. This CDR3 region has 14 residues. Per the germline V gene, CDR1 is SGHRS and CDR2 is YFSETQ. V lost 0 bases and J lost 4; bases outside the gene matches: 3. This chain's CDR3 is CASSLGRGRYEQYF. As DNA, the CDR3 is TGCGCCAGCAGCTTGGGCAGGGGGCGATACGAGCAGTACTTC.

V gene TRBV20-1 combines with J gene TRBJ1-2, with a tentative D call TRBD1 (5 bases). The CDR3 sequence is 13 residues long. Germline V gene data show CDR1 as DFQATT and CDR2 as SNEGSKA (reference sequence). CDR3 nucleotides: TGCAATGAACGAAAGCTGGGGCTCTATGGCTACACCTTC. Translating it yields CNERKLGLYGYTF.

V is TRBV12-3 or TRBV12-4 and J is TRBJ2-5, with D tentatively TRBD1 (5 bases). Trimming pared 3 bases from V and 5 bases from J, leaving 16 bases between. The CDR3 totals 15 residues. The CDR3: CASSFREGARETQYF. CDR3 bases: TGTGCCAGCAGTTTCAGGGAAGGGGCACGGGAGACCCAGTACTTC.

The rearrangement joins TRBV12-3 or TRBV12-4 to TRBJ1-2; 8 bases map to TRBD1. The CDR3 is made up of 15 amino acids. The junction had 5 bases not matched to a gene; V was cut back by 1 base and J by 4 bases. The CDR3 sequence is CASSLGAGGRYGYTF. DNA for the CDR3: TGTGCCAGCAGTTTAGGGGCAGGGGGCCGCTATGGCTACACCTTC.

The chain combines TRBV11-2 with TRBJ1-5, with a possible D match to TRBD1 (6 bases). In germline, CDR1 is SGHAT, CDR2 FQNNGV. The CDR3 sequence is 16 residues long. V was cut by 5 bases and J by 0 bases, with 14 bases left in between. CDR3 nucleotides: TGTGCCAGCAGCCGCGGGGGGCAGGATAGCAATCAGCCCCAGCATTTT. This gives the protein CASSRGGQDSNQPQHF.